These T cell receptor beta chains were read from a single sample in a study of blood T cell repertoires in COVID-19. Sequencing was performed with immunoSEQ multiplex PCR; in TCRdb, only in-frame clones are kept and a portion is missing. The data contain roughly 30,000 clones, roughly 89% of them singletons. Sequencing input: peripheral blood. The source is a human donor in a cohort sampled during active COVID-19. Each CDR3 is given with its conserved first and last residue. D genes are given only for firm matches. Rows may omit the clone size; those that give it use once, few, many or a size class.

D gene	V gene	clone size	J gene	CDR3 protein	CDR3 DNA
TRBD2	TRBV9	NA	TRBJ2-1	CASSVAAGGVNNEQFF	TGTGCCAGCAGCGTAGCGGCGGGGGGGGTAAACAATGAGCAGTTCTTC
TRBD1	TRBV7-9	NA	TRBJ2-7	CASSLLNRDRENYF	TGTGCCAGCAGCTTACTGAATCGGGACAGGGAAAATTACTTC
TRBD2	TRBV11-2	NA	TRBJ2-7	CASSLRLAGTYEQYF	TGTGCCAGCAGCTTAAGGCTAGCGGGAACCTACGAGCAGTACTTC
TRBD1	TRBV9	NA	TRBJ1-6	CASSVVVTGVYRSYNSPLHF	TGTGCCAGCAGCGTAGTAGTGACAGGGGTGTATCGCTCCTATAATTCACCCCTCCACTTT
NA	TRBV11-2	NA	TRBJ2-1	CASSFGYNEQFF	TGTGCCAGCAGCTTCGGCTACAATGAGCAGTTCTTC
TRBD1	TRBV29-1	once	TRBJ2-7	CSVEKRDSNYEQYF	TGCAGCGTTGAGAAACGGGACAGTAACTACGAGCAGTACTTC
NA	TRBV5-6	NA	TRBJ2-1	CASSLGLAYEQFF	TGTGCCAGCAGCTTGGGATTAGCATATGAGCAGTTCTTC
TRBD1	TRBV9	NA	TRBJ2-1	CASSVPRTGEGYNEQFF	TGTGCCAGCAGCGTACCAAGGACAGGGGAAGGCTACAATGAGCAGTTCTTC
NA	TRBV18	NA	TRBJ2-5	CASSPGQSQETQYF	TGTGCCAGCTCACCGGGACAAAGCCAAGAGACCCAGTACTTC
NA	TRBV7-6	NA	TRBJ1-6	CASSAGDGLSPLHF	TGTGCCAGCAGCGCGGGGGACGGACTTTCACCCCTCCACTTT
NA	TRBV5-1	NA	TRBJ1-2	CASSLVGDTYYGYTF	TGCGCCAGCAGCTTGGTTGGGGACACTTACTATGGCTACACCTTC
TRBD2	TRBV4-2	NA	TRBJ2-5	CASSQDKAGGETQYF	TGTGCCAGCAGCCAAGATAAGGCGGGGGGGGAGACCCAGTACTTC
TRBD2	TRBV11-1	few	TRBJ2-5	CASSPALAVLETQYF	TGTGCCAGCAGCCCCGCACTAGCGGTTTTGGAGACCCAGTACTTC
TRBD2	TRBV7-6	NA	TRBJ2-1	CASSSQTSGGTYEQFF	TGTGCCAGCAGCTCTCAGACTAGCGGGGGGACGTATGAGCAGTTCTTC
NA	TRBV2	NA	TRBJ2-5	CASRLRDFQETQYF	TGTGCCAGCAGACTCCGGGACTTCCAAGAGACCCAGTACTTC
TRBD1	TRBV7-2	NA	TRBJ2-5	CASSSDRVAETQYF	TGTGCCAGCAGCTCAGACAGGGTGGCAGAGACCCAGTACTTC
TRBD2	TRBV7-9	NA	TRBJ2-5	CASSLAVLAGYETQYF	TGTGCCAGCAGCTTAGCAGTGTTAGCGGGATATGAGACCCAGTACTTC
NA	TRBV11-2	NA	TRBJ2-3	CASSLVRYTQYF	TGTGCCAGCAGCTTAGTGAGGTATACGCAGTATTTT
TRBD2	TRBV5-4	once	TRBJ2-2	CASSKGGLAGTGELFF	TGTGCCAGCAGCAAGGGGGGACTAGCCGGCACCGGGGAGCTGTTTTTT
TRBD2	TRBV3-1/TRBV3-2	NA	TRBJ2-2	CASTPLVGGGTGELFF	TGTGCCAGCACCCCTCTCGTCGGGGGAGGGACCGGGGAGCTGTTTTTT
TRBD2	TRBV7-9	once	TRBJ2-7	CASSPTGGLAYEQYF	TGTGCCAGCAGCCCTACGGGAGGGCTAGCCTACGAGCAGTACTTC
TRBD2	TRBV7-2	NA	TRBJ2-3	CASRHTSGVDHTDTQYF	TGTGCCAGCAGACACACTAGCGGGGTGGACCACACAGATACGCAGTATTTT
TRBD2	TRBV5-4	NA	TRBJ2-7	CASSWSGISYEQYF	TGTGCCAGCAGCTGGAGCGGGATTTCCTACGAGCAGTACTTC